This is a list of T cell receptor beta chains from one sample in a study of cytomegalovirus exposure and HLA in healthy donors. Assay used: immunoSEQ multiplex PCR; TCRdb lists only in-frame clones, some missing. The sample gives 250,000 to 300,000 clones, around 85% of which show up once; 1% is in the top ten. The specimen sequenced was PBMCs. The receptors were gathered from a woman aged 18-29 years in good health and CMV-seronegative. The CDR3 runs from the conserved cysteine through the conserved F or W. The D gene is left open where the match is weak. Rows may omit the clone size; those that give it use once, few, many or a size class.

-	TRBD1	14	TRBV30	TRBJ1-6	CAWSLTGGNSPLHF	TGTGCCTGGAGCCTTACAGGGGGAAATTCACCCCTCCACTTT
-	-	15	TRBV6-6	TRBJ2-7	CASSYPDSPSYEQYF	TGTGCCAGCAGTTACCCGGACAGTCCGTCCTACGAGCAGTACTTC
-	TRBD1	15	TRBV6-5	TRBJ2-1	CASSRWTGGLDEQFF	TGTGCCAGCAGCCGTTGGACAGGGGGCCTGGATGAGCAGTTCTTC
-	-	15	TRBV2	TRBJ2-7	CASSDLSGARGEQYF	TGTGCCAGCAGTGATCTTTCTGGGGCCAGGGGCGAGCAGTACTTC
-	-	12	TRBV30	TRBJ2-3	CAGGGRTDTQYF	TGTGCCGGGGGGGGGCGCACAGATACGCAGTATTTT
-	TRBD1	15	TRBV19	TRBJ2-7	CASSMYQGAVYEQYF	TGTGCCAGTAGTATGTATCAGGGGGCGGTCTACGAGCAGTACTTC
-	TRBD2	13	TRBV27	TRBJ2-5	CASSLRLAGEQYF	TGTGCCAGCAGTTTACGACTAGCCGGGGAGCAGTACTTC
-	TRBD1	14	TRBV5-1	TRBJ2-7	CASSPGTGYYEQYF	TGCGCCAGCAGCCCCGGGACAGGGTATTACGAGCAGTACTTC
once	-	12	TRBV27	TRBJ2-3	CASSYPGDTQYF	TGTGCCAGCAGTTACCCAGGAGATACGCAGTATTTT
-	TRBD2	14	TRBV7-3	TRBJ2-2	CASSTSSGVGELFF	TGTGCCAGCAGCACCTCTAGCGGCGTCGGGGAGCTGTTTTTT
-	-	15	TRBV28	TRBJ1-1	CASSHFKAGQTEAFF	TGTGCCAGCAGTCATTTTAAGGCGGGCCAGACTGAAGCTTTCTTT
-	-	13	TRBV14	TRBJ1-2	CASSHRGNYGYTF	TGTGCCAGCAGCCACCGGGGGAACTATGGCTACACCTTC
-	-	15	TRBV15	TRBJ2-6	CATSSLISGANVLTF	TGTGCCACCAGCAGCCTAATCTCTGGGGCCAACGTCCTGACTTTC
-	-	14	TRBV6-1	TRBJ2-7	CASSEGGGNYEQYF	TGTGCCAGCAGTGAAGGGGGGGGCAACTACGAGCAGTACTTC
-	TRBD1	15	TRBV14	TRBJ2-7	CASSQIRQGSYEQYF	TGTGCCAGCAGCCAAATTCGACAGGGGTCCTACGAGCAGTACTTC
-	TRBD1	12	TRBV27	TRBJ1-4	CASSTDRAKLFF	TGTGCCAGCAGTACAGACAGGGCAAAACTGTTTTTT